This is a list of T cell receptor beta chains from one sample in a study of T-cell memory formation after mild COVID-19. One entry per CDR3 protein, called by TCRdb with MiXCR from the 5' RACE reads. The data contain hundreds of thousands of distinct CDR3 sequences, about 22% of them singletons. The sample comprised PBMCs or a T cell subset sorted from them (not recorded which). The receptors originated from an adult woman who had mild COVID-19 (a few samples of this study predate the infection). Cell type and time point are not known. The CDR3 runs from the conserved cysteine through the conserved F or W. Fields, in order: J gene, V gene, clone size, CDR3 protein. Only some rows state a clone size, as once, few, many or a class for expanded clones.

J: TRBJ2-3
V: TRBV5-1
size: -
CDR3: CASSLVEPMDTQYF

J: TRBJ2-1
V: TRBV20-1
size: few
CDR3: CSAREAGTSGVNEQFF

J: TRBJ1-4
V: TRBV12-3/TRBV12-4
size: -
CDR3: CASSKQGATTNEKLFF

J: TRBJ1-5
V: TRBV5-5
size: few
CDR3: CASSLDRTGVSQPQHF

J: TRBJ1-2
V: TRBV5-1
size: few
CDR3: CASSLGAVNYGYTF

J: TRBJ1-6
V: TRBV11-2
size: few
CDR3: CASSLVNPPLHF

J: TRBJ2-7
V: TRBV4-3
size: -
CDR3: CASSQVRSGGTYEQYF

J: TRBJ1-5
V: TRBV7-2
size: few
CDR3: CASAGYNQPQHF

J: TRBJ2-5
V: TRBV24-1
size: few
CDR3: CATSDLGRGQVSETQYF

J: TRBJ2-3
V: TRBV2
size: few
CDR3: CAATLAGASTDTQYF

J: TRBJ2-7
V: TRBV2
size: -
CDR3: CASSQGFNTYEQYF

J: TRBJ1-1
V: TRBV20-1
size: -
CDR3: CSASLQDTEAFF

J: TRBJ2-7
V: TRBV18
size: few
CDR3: CASSPGSQQGEQYF

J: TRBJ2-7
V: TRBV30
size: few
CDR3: CAWSSGTGDYEQYF

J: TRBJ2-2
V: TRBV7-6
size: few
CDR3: CASSLHGAGELFF

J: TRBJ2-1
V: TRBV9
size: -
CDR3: CASSSGSGEQFF

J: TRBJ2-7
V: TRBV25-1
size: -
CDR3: CASSPTGLAGMTYEQYF

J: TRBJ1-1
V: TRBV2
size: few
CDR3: CASSEAEQGSEAFF

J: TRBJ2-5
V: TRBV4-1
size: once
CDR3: CASSQERPSLAGVRETQYF